The 12 T cell receptor beta chains below were found in one sample sequenced in a study of blood T cell repertoires in COVID-19. Sequencing used immunoSEQ multiplex PCR; TCRdb keeps in-frame clones, though not all of them. The sample carries under 200,000 clones, about 85% recorded once. The sample taken for sequencing was peripheral blood. The receptor set was obtained from a man in his 60s with active or convalescent COVID-19.

The chain couples TRBV5-5 to TRBJ1-1; D may be TRBD1 (5 bases). The CDR3 has 16 residues. The ends were cut back, 7 bases at V and 5 bases at J, with 24 bases in the middle. Per the germline V gene, CDR1 is SGHKS and CDR2 is YYEKEE (reference sequence). CDR3 in DNA: TGTGCCAGCGAACCGGGGGAGGGCGGTTGGGGGACTGAAGCTTTCTTT. Translating it yields CASEPGEGGWGTEAFF.

This clone was detected once. CDR3 loop: CASSIQGAPNEKLFF. The CDR3 coding sequence is TGCGCCAGCAGCATACAGGGGGCGCCCAATGAAAAACTGTTTTTT. The chain couples TRBV5-1 to TRBJ1-4; TRBD1 agrees at 9 bases. The germline CDR1 and CDR2 sequences are SGHRS and YFSETQ. The CDR3 totals 15 residues. J gave up 5 bases and V 4 bases, and 6 bases lay outside the gene matches.

This clone was seen only once. The V and J genes are TRBV2 and TRBJ1-5; no clear D gene. Looked up from germline, CDR1 is SNHLY and CDR2 is FYNNEI. The germline V and J ends were trimmed by 0 bases and 2 bases, with 11 bases remaining between them. This CDR3 contains 16 residues. The DNA of the CDR3 is TGTGCCAGCAGTGAAGCAGTACCGGAGGGCAATCAGCCCCAGCATTTT. It specifies CASSEAVPEGNQPQHF.

This chain connects TRBV20-1 to TRBJ1-5; 7 bases are a match to TRBD1. Germline V gene data show CDR1 as DFQATT and CDR2 as SNEGSKA (reference sequence). CDR3 size: 14 residues. The ends lost 3 bases at V and 3 bases at J; junction bases unmatched: 5. CDR3 loop: CSASAGGTNQPQHF. CDR3 sequence (DNA): TGCAGTGCTAGTGCAGGGGGTACCAATCAGCCCCAGCATTTT.

The V call is TRBV7-8, the J call TRBJ1-2; 8 bases match TRBD1. Unmatched junction bases numbered 11, after V lost 1 base and J lost 7 bases. The CDR3 extends over 16 amino acids. CDR1 and CDR2 from the germline V gene are SGHVS and FQNEAQ. The CDR3 loop is CASSLGVGQGRRGYTF. The CDR3 nucleotides read TGTGCCAGCAGCTTAGGGGTTGGACAGGGACGTCGTGGCTACACCTTC.

This sequence joins TRBV6-6 and TRBJ1-5, with D unresolved. Trimming took 5 bases from V and 1 from J, leaving 15 bases between them. The CDR3 consists of 16 residues. Looked up from germline, CDR1 is MNHNY and CDR2 is SVGAGI (reference sequence). DNA of the CDR3: TGTGCCAGCAGTGGAGAGACGTACTTAAGCAATCAGCCCCAGCATTTT. It encodes CASSGETYLSNQPQHF.

The chain recombines TRBV18 with TRBJ2-1, with TRBD2 identical over 12 bases. V dropped 6 bases and J dropped 6; count of bases not matched to a gene: 6. This CDR3 is built from 15 residues. Looked up from germline, CDR1 is KGHSH and CDR2 is LQKENI. CDR3 protein: CASSPSGGAGNEQFF. CDR3 coding DNA: TGTGCCAGCTCCCCTAGCGGGGGGGCCGGCAATGAGCAGTTCTTC.

The chain recombines TRBV18 with TRBJ1-2; 7 nucleotides align to TRBD1. The CDR3 runs to 15 residues. CDR1 and CDR2 from the germline V gene are KGHSH and LQKENI. Losses at the gene ends were 3 bases for V and 0 bases for J; bases not matched to a gene: 4. CDR3 DNA: TGTGCCAGCTCACCGGACCAGGGGGCTAACTATGGCTACACCTTC. Its protein is CASSPDQGANYGYTF.

The chain combines TRBV9 with TRBJ2-1, with 11 nucleotides matching TRBD2. This CDR3 is built from 15 residues. In germline, CDR1 is SGDLS, CDR2 YYNGEE. V shed 0 bases and J 4 bases; nucleotides not matched to a gene: 0. DNA of the CDR3: TGTGCCAGCAGCGTAGGACTAGCGGGGTACAATGAGCAGTTCTTC. Its translation: CASSVGLAGYNEQFF. The full variable domain, with the rest looked up from reference TRBV9 and TRBJ2-1, is DSGVTQTPKHLITATGQRVTLRCSPRSGDLSVYWYQQSLDQGLQFLIQYYNGEERAKGNILERFSAQQFPDLHSELNLSSLELGDSALYFCASSVGLAGYNEQFFGPGTRLTVL.

The gene calls are TRBV9 and TRBJ2-1; 8 bases are a match to TRBD2. The CDR3 length is 16 residues. Germline CDR1 reads SGDLS; CDR2 reads YYNGEE. The ends lost 3 bases at V and 2 bases at J; junction bases unmatched: 7. The CDR3 here is CASSAWTSRAYNEQFF. Here the CDR3 DNA reads TGTGCCAGCAGCGCTTGGACTAGCCGGGCCTACAATGAGCAGTTCTTC.

The V gene is TRBV27, the J gene TRBJ1-2; no definite D call. The germline gives CDR1 MNHEY, CDR2 SMNVEV (reference sequence). The CDR3 runs 14 residues. Trimming took off 8 bases at V and 8 bases at J, with 21 bases between the two ends. The CDR3 sequence: CASRYTAVGRGYTF. As DNA, the CDR3 is TGTGCCAGCCGATATACCGCCGTTGGGAGGGGCTACACCTTC.

As concerns this clone: Other nucleotide sequences in the sample specify the same CDR3. The chain joins TRBV5-1 to TRBJ1-2, with 10 bases fitting TRBD1. Germline values: CDR1 SGHRS, CDR2 YFSETQ. V dropped 4 bases and J dropped 4; count of bases not matched to a gene: 7. This CDR3 region has 15 residues. The CDR3 nucleotides are TGCGCCAGCAGCCCGGGGGACAGGGGTTCCTATGGCTACACCTTC. Translated: CASSPGDRGSYGYTF.